The rows below give T cell receptor beta chains drawn from one sample of a study of T cells after yellow fever vaccination. TCRdb analysed the 5' RACE reads with MiXCR anew, one entry per CDR3 protein. The sample yields around 360,000 distinct CDR3 sequences, around 10% seen once. This specimen was PBMCs, taken on the day of the first yellow fever vaccination. All receptors derive from a man aged 18 to 29 who received the YFV17D yellow fever vaccine. Each CDR3 is given with its conserved first and last residue. A D gene is named only where the DNA matches it firmly. Not all rows give a size; the values are once, few, many and, for expanded clones, a class.

abundance,v_gene,j_gene,d_gene,CDR3aa,CDR3nt
few,TRBV7-2,TRBJ2-2,-,CASSFFRANTGELFF,TGTGCCAGCAGCTTTTTTCGGGCGAACACCGGGGAGCTGTTTTTT
-,TRBV7-9,TRBJ1-6,-,CASSHSRFSYNSPLHF,TGTGCCAGCAGCCATTCTCGGTTCTCCTATAATTCACCCCTCCACTTT
many,TRBV12-3/TRBV12-4,TRBJ2-6,-,CASSPSTGSGANVLTF,TGTGCCAGCAGCCCCTCCACAGGGTCCGGGGCCAACGTCCTGACTTTC
-,TRBV4-1,TRBJ1-1,-,CASSQEGQRNTEAFF,TGCGCCAGCAGCCAAGAGGGACAACGGAACACTGAAGCTTTCTTT
few,TRBV7-2,TRBJ2-5,-,CASSRAGRMYQETQYF,TGTGCCAGCAGCCGGGCGGGACGAATGTACCAAGAGACCCAGTACTTC
-,TRBV4-1,TRBJ2-7,TRBD2,CASSPLLTSDYEQYF,TGCGCCAGCAGCCCCTTACTAACTAGCGACTACGAGCAGTACTTC
few,TRBV19,TRBJ2-5,-,CASSSTRGRGGQETQYF,TGTGCCAGTAGTTCGACGCGGGGAAGGGGGGGACAAGAGACCCAGTACTTC
-,TRBV5-5,TRBJ2-7,-,CASSLGGQYEQYF,TGTGCCAGCAGCTTGGGGGGCCAATACGAGCAGTACTTC
-,TRBV5-1,TRBJ2-3,TRBD1,CASNWGQGSTDTQYF,TGCGCCAGCAACTGGGGACAGGGAAGCACAGATACGCAGTATTTT
-,TRBV11-1,TRBJ2-2,TRBD1,CASSLLRIKDREQTGELFF,TGTGCCAGCAGCTTACTGAGGATAAAGGACAGGGAACAGACCGGGGAGCTGTTTTTT
few,TRBV5-1,TRBJ2-5,TRBD2,CASSGGGSQETQYF,TGCGCCAGCAGCGGGGGAGGGAGCCAAGAGACCCAGTACTTC
-,TRBV12-3/TRBV12-4,TRBJ1-4,-,CASGPLTNEKLFF,TGTGCCAGCGGGCCACTGACTAATGAAAAACTGTTTTTT
few,TRBV7-9,TRBJ1-5,TRBD1,CASSLAGTGGNQPQHF,TGTGCCAGCAGCTTAGCGGGGACAGGGGGCAATCAGCCCCAGCATTTT
few,TRBV7-3,TRBJ2-2,TRBD1,CASSPGTGFIGELFF,TGTGCCAGCAGCCCGGGGACAGGGTTCATTGGGGAGCTGTTTTTT
-,TRBV7-9,TRBJ1-6,-,CASRGGGHSPLHF,TGTGCCAGCAGGGGGGGCGGACATTCACCCCTCCACTTT
few,TRBV7-9,TRBJ2-7,-,CASSSTTVPSSYEQYF,TGTGCCAGCAGCTCGACGACAGTCCCGAGCTCCTACGAGCAGTACTTC
-,TRBV20-1,TRBJ2-3,-,CSARDQDTQYF,TGCAGTGCTAGAGATCAGGATACGCAGTATTTT
-,TRBV6-2/TRBV6-3,TRBJ1-1,-,CASSYSLDFGVEAFF,TGTGCCAGCAGTTACTCTCTTGATTTTGGAGTTGAAGCTTTCTTT
-,TRBV20-1,TRBJ2-3,-,CSARSLWGLPDTQYF,TGCAGTGCTAGGAGCTTATGGGGTCTTCCAGATACGCAGTATTTT
few,TRBV27,TRBJ2-5,TRBD1,CASSAGGRWETQYF,TGTGCCAGCAGTGCAGGGGGCAGGTGGGAGACCCAGTACTTC
few,TRBV12-3/TRBV12-4,TRBJ2-1,TRBD1,CASKKQGAYNEQFF,TGTGCCAGCAAAAAACAGGGGGCCTACAATGAGCAGTTCTTC
few,TRBV6-1,TRBJ2-3,TRBD1,CASSPDRVDPGTQYF,TGTGCCAGCAGCCCCGACAGGGTCGACCCTGGTACGCAGTATTTT
few,TRBV5-1,TRBJ1-2,TRBD1,CASSIQGASYTF,TGCGCCAGCAGCATCCAGGGGGCGAGCTACACCTTC
many,TRBV20-1,TRBJ2-1,TRBD1,CSARGGQGVYNEQFF,TGCAGTGCTAGAGGGGGACAGGGGGTCTACAATGAGCAGTTCTTC
-,TRBV5-1,TRBJ2-5,TRBD2,CASSAGTSGQETQYF,TGCGCCAGCAGCGCCGGGACTAGCGGCCAAGAGACCCAGTACTTC
-,TRBV7-9,TRBJ2-2,-,CASSPGPGRTGELFF,TGTGCCAGCAGTCCTGGGCCAGGGAGAACCGGGGAGCTGTTTTTT
-,TRBV6-5,TRBJ2-5,-,CASSSSTVQETQYF,TGTGCCAGCAGTTCCTCGACAGTCCAAGAGACCCAGTACTTC
-,TRBV2,TRBJ1-5,TRBD1,CASSPGQENQPQHF,TGTGCCAGCAGCCCGGGACAGGAGAATCAGCCCCAGCATTTT
many,TRBV7-2,TRBJ1-2,-,CASSPGQGLYGYTF,TGTGCCAGCAGCCCGGGACAAGGATTATATGGCTACACCTTC
few,TRBV4-1,TRBJ2-1,-,CASSISSSYNEQFF,TGCGCCAGCAGCATCAGTAGCTCCTACAATGAGCAGTTCTTC
few,TRBV28,TRBJ1-1,-,CASSSGSTEAFF,TGTGCCAGCAGCTCCGGGAGCACTGAAGCTTTCTTT
-,TRBV18,TRBJ2-7,-,CASSPGTAYEQYF,TGTGCCAGCTCGCCCGGGACTGCCTACGAGCAGTACTTC
-,TRBV3-1,TRBJ1-3,-,CASSQAVRNTIYF,TGTGCCAGCAGCCAAGCTGTGAGAAACACCATATATTTT
-,TRBV20-1,TRBJ1-5,-,CSATRGLDQPQHF,TGCAGTGCCACTCGGGGGCTTGATCAGCCCCAGCATTTT
-,TRBV15,TRBJ2-6,-,CATSRGVSGANVLTF,TGTGCCACCAGCAGAGGGGTATCTGGGGCCAACGTCCTGACTTTC
-,TRBV5-1,TRBJ1-2,-,CASSFLQGGEGYTF,TGCGCCAGCAGCTTTCTTCAGGGCGGGGAAGGCTACACCTTC
once,TRBV12-3/TRBV12-4,TRBJ2-3,-,CASSPPQNTDTQYF,TGTGCCAGCAGTCCGCCACAAAACACAGATACGCAGTATTTT
-,TRBV20-1,TRBJ2-3,-,CSATEARGTDTQYF,TGCAGTGCTACCGAAGCCCGGGGCACAGATACGCAGTATTTT
few,TRBV7-9,TRBJ1-2,-,CASSLKQGDSYGYTF,TGTGCCAGCAGCTTAAAGCAGGGTGACTCCTATGGCTACACCTTC
many,TRBV29-1,TRBJ1-4,-,CLQTHRNEKLFF,TGCCTCCAAACCCATCGAAATGAAAAACTGTTTTTT
-,TRBV5-6,TRBJ1-2,-,CASSLRSSDGYTF,TGTGCCAGCAGCTTAAGGTCGAGTGACGGCTACACCTTC
few,TRBV4-3,TRBJ2-2,TRBD1,CASSRKATAGGAGELFF,TGCGCCAGCAGCCGAAAGGCCACGGCAGGGGGAGCGGGGGAGCTGTTTTTT
-,TRBV18,TRBJ1-3,-,CASSPRDMGNTIYF,TGTGCCAGCTCACCACGGGACATGGGGAACACCATATATTTT
few,TRBV7-3,TRBJ2-1,-,CASTVDRLGDNEQFF,TGTGCCAGCACCGTCGACCGTCTCGGGGACAATGAGCAGTTCTTC